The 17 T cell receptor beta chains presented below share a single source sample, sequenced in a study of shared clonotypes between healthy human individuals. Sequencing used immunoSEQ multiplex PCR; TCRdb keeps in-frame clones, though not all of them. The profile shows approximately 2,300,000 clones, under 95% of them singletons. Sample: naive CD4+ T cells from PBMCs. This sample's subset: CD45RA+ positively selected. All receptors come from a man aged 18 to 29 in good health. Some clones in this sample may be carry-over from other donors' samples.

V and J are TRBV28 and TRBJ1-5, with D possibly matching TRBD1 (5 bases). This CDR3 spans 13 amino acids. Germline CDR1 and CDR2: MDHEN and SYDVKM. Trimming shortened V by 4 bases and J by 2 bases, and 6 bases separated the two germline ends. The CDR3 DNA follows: TGTGCCAGCAGTTGGGGCCGCAATCAGCCCCAGCATTTT. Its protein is CASSWGRNQPQHF.

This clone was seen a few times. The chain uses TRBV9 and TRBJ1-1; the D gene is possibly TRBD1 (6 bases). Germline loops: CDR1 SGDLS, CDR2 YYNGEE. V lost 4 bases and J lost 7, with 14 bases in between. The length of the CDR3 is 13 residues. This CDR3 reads CASSKQGLDEAFF. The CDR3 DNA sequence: TGTGCCAGCAGCAAGCAGGGGCTAGATGAAGCTTTCTTT.

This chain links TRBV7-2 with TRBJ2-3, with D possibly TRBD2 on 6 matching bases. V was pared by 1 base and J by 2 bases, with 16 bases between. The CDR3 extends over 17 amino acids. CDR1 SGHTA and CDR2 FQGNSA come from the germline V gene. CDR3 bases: TGTGCCAGCAGCTTAGGTCGGAACGGGGGTTTCACAGATACGCAGTATTTT. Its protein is CASSLGRNGGFTDTQYF.

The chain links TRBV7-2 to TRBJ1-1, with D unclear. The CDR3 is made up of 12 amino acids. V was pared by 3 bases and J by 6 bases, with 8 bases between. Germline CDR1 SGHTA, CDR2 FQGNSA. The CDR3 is CASSFPKAEAFF. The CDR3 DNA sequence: TGTGCCAGCAGCTTTCCCAAGGCTGAAGCTTTCTTT. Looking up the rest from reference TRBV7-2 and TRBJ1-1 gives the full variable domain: GAGVSQSPSNKVTEKGKDVELRCDPISGHTALYWYRQSLGQGLEFLIYFQGNSAPDKSGLPSDRFSAERTGGSVSTLTIQRTQQEDSAVYLCASSFPKAEAFFGQGTRLTVV.

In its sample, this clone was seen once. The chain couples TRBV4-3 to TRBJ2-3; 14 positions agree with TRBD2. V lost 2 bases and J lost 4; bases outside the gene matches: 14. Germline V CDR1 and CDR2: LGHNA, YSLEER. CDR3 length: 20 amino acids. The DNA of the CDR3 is TGCGCCAGCAGCCAAAGGGGACTAGCGGGAGTAAAAGAGTTCGCAGATACGCAGTATTTT. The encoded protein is CASSQRGLAGVKEFADTQYF.

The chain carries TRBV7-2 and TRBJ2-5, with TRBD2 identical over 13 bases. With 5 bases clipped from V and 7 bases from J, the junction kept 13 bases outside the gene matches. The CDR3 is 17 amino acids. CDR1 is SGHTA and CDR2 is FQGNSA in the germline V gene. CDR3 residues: CASSPTRLAGGWGTQYF. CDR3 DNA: TGTGCCAGCAGCCCGACGCGACTAGCGGGAGGCTGGGGGACCCAGTACTTC. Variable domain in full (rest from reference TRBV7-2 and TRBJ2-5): GAGVSQSPSNKVTEKGKDVELRCDPISGHTALYWYRQSLGQGLEFLIYFQGNSAPDKSGLPSDRFSAERTGGSVSTLTIQRTQQEDSAVYLCASSPTRLAGGWGTQYFGPGTRLLVL.

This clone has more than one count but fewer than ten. In DNA, the CDR3 is TGTGCCAGCAGCGCGGGCCCAATCCAAGAGACCCAGTACTTC. It codes for CASSAGPIQETQYF. The chain links TRBV7-7 to TRBJ2-5; a weak D match, TRBD2 (5 bases). Per the germline V gene, CDR1 is SSHAT and CDR2 is FNYEAQ (reference sequence). V was shortened by 5 bases and J by 1 base, with 11 bases between the two germline ends. The CDR3 runs to 14 residues.

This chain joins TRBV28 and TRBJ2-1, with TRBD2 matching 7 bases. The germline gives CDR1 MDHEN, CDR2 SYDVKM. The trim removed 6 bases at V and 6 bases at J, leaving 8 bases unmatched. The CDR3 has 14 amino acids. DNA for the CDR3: TGTGCCAGCAGCCGCGGGGGAACGGGCAATGAGCAGTTCTTC. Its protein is CASSRGGTGNEQFF.

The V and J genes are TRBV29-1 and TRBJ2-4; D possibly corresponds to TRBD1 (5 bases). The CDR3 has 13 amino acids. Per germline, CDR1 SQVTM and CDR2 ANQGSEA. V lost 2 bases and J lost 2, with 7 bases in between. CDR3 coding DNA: TGCAGCGTTGAACAGGGATCCAAAAACATTCAGTACTTC. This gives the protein CSVEQGSKNIQYF.

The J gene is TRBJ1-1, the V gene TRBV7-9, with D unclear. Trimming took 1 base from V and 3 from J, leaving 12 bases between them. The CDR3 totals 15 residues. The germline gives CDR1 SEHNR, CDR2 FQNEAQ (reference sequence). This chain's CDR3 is CASSLVAAGDTEAFF. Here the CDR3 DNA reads TGTGCCAGCAGCTTAGTGGCAGCCGGGGACACTGAAGCTTTCTTT.

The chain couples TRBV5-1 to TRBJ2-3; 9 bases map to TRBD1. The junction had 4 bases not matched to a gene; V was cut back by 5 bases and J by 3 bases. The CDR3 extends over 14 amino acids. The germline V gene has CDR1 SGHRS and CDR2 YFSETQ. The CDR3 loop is CASRWTGETDTQYF. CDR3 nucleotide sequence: TGCGCCAGCAGATGGACAGGGGAAACAGATACGCAGTATTTT.

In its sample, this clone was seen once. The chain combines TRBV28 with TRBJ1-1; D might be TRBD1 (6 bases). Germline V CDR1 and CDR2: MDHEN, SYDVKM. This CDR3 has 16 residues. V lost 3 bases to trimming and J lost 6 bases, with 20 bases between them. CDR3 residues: CASSFDLRVGGSEAFF. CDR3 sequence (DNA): TGTGCCAGCAGTTTTGACTTAAGGGTAGGGGGATCTGAAGCTTTCTTT. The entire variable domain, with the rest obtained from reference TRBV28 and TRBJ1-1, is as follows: DVKVTQSSRYLVKRTGEKVFLECVQDMDHENMFWYRQDPGLGLRLIYFSYDVKMKEKGDIPEGYSVSREKKERFSLILESASTNQTSMYLCASSFDLRVGGSEAFFGQGTRLTVV.

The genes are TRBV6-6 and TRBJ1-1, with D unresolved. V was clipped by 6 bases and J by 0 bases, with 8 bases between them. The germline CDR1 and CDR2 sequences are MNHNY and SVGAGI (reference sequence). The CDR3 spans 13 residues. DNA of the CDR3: TGTGCCAGCAGGCCCCCCGTGAACACTGAAGCTTTCTTT. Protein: CASRPPVNTEAFF.

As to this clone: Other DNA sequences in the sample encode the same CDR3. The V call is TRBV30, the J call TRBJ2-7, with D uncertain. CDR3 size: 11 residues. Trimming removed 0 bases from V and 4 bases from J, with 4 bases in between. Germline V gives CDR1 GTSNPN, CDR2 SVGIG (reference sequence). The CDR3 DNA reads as TGTGCCTGGAGTGTACAGTACGAGCAGTACTTC. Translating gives CAWSVQYEQYF.

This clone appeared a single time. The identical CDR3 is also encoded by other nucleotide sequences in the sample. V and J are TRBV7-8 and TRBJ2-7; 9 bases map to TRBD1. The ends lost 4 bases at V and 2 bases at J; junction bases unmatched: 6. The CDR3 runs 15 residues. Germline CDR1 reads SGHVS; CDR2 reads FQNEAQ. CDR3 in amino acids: CASSSPGQGTYEQYF. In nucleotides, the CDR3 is TGTGCCAGCAGCTCACCGGGACAGGGCACCTACGAGCAGTACTTC.

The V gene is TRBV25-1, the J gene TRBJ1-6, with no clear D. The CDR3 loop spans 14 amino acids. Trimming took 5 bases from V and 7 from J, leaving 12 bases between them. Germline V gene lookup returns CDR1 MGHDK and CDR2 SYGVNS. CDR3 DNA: TGTGCCAGCAGTTTCCCGAGCCAAAATTCACCCCTCCACTTT. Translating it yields CASSFPSQNSPLHF.

The CDR3 DNA follows: TGTGCCAGCAGCTCTTACGATCAGCCCCAGCATTTT. Protein: CASSSYDQPQHF. The chain uses TRBV7-2 and TRBJ1-5; D unresolved. Germline V CDR1 and CDR2: SGHTA, FQGNSA. Trimming cost V 4 bases and J 5 bases, with 6 bases left between them. The CDR3 runs 12 residues.